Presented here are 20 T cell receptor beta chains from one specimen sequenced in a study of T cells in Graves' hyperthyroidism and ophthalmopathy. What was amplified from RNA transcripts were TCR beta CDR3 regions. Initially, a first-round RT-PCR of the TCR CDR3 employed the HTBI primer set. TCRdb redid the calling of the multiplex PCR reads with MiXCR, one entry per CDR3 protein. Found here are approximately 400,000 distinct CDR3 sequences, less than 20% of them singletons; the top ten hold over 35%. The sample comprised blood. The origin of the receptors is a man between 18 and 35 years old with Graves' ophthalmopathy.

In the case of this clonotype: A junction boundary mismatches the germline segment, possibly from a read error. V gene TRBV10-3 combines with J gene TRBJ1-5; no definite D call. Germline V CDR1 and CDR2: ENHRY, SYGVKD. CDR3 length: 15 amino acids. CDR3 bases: TGTGCCATCAGTGAGTCCATTTATAGCAGTCAGCCCCAGCATTTT. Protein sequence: CAISESIYSSQPQHF.

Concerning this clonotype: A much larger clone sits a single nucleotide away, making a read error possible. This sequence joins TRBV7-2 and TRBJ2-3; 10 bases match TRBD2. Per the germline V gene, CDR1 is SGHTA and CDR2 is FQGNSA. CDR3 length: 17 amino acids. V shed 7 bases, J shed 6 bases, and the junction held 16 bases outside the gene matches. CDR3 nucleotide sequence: TGTGCCAGCAACCCGATAGCGGGGGGCGAGAGTGGGGATACGCAGTATTTT. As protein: CASNPIAGGESGDTQYF.

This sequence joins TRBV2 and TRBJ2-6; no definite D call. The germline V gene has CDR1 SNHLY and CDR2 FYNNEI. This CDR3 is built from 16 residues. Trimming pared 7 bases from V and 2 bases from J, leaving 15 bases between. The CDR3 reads CASIAFRVTGANVLTF. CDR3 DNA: TGTGCCAGCATTGCATTTAGGGTCACTGGGGCCAACGTCCTGACTTTC.

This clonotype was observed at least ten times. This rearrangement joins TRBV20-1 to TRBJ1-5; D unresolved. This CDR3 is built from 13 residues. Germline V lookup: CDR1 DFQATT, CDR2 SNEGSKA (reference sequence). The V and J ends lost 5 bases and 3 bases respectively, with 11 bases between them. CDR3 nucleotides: TGCAGTGCTGGAGTGGGCGACAATCAGCCCCAGCATTTT. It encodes CSAGVGDNQPQHF.

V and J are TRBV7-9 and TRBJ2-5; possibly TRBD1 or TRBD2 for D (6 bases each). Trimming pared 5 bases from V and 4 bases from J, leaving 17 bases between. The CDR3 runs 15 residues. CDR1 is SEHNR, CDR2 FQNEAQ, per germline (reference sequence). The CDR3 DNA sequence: TGTGCCAGCAGCCACGCCCGGGGGCTCCGAGAGACCCAGTACTTC. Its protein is CASSHARGLRETQYF.

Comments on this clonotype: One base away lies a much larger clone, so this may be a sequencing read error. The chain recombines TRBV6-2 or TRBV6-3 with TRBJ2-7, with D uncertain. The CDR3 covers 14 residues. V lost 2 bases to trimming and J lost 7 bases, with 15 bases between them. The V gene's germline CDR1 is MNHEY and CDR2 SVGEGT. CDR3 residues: CASSYNKGSHEQYF. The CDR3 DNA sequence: TGTGCCAGCAGTTACAATAAGGGCTCTCATGAGCAGTACTTC.

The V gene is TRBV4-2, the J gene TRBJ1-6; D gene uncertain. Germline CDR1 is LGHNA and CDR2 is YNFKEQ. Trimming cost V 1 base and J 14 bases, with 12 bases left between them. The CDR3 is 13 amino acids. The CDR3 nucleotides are TGTGCCAGCAGCCAAGCGCTTAAGGTGTCCCTCCACTTT. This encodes CASSQALKVSLHF.

The CDR3 bases are TGTGCCATCAGTGAGGAAGGGACAGGGAAGTACGAGCAGTACTTC. This translates into CAISEEGTGKYEQYF. V and J are TRBV10-3 and TRBJ2-7, with 9 bases fitting TRBD1. CDR3 length: 15 amino acids. J was trimmed by 4 bases and V by 2 bases; bases with no gene match: 6. Germline loops: CDR1 ENHRY, CDR2 SYGVKD.

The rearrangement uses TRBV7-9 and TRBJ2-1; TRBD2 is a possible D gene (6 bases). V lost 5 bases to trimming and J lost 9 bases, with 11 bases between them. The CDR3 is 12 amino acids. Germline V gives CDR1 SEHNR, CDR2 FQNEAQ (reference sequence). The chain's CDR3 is CASSKTSGEQFF. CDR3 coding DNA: TGTGCCAGCAGCAAGACTAGTGGTGAGCAGTTCTTC.

CDR3 amino acids: CASSLAHQGAEGYTF. The CDR3 nucleotides read TGTGCCAGCAGTTTAGCGCACCAGGGGGCGGAGGGCTACACCTTC. This sequence joins TRBV12-3 or TRBV12-4 and TRBJ1-2; TRBD1 matches 8 bases. This CDR3 is 15 amino acids long. The J segment lost 8 bases and the V segment lost 0 bases, leaving 8 bases of the junction unmatched.

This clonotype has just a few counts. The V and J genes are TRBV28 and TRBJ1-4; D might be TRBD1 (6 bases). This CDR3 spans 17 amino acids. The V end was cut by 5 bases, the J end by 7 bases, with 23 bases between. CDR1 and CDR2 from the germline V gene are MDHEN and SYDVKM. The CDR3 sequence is CASSPRLTGHIFEKLFF. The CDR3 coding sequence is TGTGCCAGCAGTCCCCGGCTTACGGGACACATTTTTGAAAAACTGTTTTTT.

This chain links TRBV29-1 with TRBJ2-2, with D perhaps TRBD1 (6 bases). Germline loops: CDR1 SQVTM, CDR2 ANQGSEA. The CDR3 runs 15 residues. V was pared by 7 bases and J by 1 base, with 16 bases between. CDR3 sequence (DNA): TGCAGCGCCCTCGGGGACACCTTGAACACCGGGGAGCTGTTTTTT. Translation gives CSALGDTLNTGELFF.

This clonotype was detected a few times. CDR3 residues: CAISETRDGGTGELFF. The CDR3 DNA reads TGTGCCATCAGTGAGACCCGGGACGGCGGAACCGGGGAGCTGTTTTTT. The chain is built from TRBV10-3 and TRBJ2-2; tentatively, D is TRBD1 or TRBD2 (5 bases each). CDR1 ENHRY and CDR2 SYGVKD come from the germline V gene. This CDR3 is built from 16 residues. V gave up 2 bases and J gave up 5 bases, with 15 bases separating them.

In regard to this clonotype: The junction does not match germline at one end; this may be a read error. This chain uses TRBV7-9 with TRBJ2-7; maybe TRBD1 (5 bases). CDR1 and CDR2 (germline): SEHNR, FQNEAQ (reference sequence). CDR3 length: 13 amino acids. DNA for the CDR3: TGTGCCAGCAGCTCCGGACACTCCTGCGAGCAGTACTTC. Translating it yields CASSSGHSCEQYF.

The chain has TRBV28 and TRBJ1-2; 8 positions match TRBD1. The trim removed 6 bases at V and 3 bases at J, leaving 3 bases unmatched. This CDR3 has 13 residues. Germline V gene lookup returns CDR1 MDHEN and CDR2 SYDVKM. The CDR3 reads CASRPGGDYGYTF. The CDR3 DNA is TGTGCCAGCAGACCAGGGGGCGACTATGGCTACACCTTC.

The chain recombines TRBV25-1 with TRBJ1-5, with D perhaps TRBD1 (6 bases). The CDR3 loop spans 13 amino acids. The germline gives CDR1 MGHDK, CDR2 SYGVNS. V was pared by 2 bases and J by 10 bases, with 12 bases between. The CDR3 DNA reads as TGTGCCAGCAGTGAAACAGGGCCCGGCCCCCAGCATTTT. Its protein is CASSETGPGPQHF.

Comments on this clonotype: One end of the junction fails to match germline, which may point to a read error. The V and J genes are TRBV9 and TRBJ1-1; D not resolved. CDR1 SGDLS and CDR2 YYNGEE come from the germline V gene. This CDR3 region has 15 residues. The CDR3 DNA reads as TGCGCCAGCAGCCCGGGCATGGGTAGTGACACTGAAGCTTTCTTT. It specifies CASSPGMGSDTEAFF.

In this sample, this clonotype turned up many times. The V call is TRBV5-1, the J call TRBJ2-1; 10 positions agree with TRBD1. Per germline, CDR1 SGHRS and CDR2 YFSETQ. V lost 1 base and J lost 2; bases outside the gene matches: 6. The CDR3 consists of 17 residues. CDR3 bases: TGCGCCAGCAGCTTGAACCCGGGACAGGGGACCTACAATGAGCAGTTCTTC. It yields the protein CASSLNPGQGTYNEQFF.

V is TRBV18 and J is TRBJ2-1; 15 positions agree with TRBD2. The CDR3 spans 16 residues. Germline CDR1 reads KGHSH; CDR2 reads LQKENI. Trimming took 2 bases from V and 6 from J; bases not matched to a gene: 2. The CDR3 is CASSPGTSGGFNEQFF. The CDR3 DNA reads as TGTGCCAGCTCACCAGGGACTAGCGGGGGGTTCAATGAGCAGTTCTTC.

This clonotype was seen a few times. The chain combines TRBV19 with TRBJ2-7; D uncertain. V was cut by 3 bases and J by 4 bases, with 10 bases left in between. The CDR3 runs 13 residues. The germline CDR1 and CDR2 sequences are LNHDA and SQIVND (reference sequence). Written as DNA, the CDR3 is TGTGCCAGTAGTATTGAGAGAGCTTACGAGCAGTACTTC. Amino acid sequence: CASSIERAYEQYF.